Sequencing of this TCR beta chain was carried out in a study of blood T cell repertoires in COVID-19. Data came from immunoSEQ multiplex PCR; TCRdb stores just in-frame clones and leaves some out. Of some 300,000 clones listed, approximately 90% were seen once; the top ten hold over 2%. Everyone who took part was 18 to 89 years old, and they came from about 25 US areas. With V trimmed by 3 bases and J by 0 bases, 6 bases remained unmatched. CDR1 and CDR2 from the germline V gene are LNHDA and SQIVND (reference sequence). The CDR3 is 18 amino acids. This sequence joins TRBV19 and TRBJ2-7; 15 bases match TRBD2. The source of this sequence is a woman aged 60-70 years in a cohort exposed to, infected with or recovered from COVID-19 (not recorded which). What was sequenced was PBMCs or T cells enriched from blood (not recorded which). CDR3 sequence: CASSMGLAGGPSSYEQYF. DNA for the CDR3: TGTGCCAGTAGTATGGGACTAGCGGGAGGACCGAGCTCCTACGAGCAGTACTTC.